This T cell receptor beta chain was sequenced for a study of TIL therapy for anti-PD-1-resistant metastatic lung cancer (dated by TCRdb to the early 2020s). Study-wide context: Tumors were harvested before any PD-1/PD-L1 blockade; patients then received nivolumab, and those progressing received lymphodepletion, expanded TIL infusion and IL-2. Enrolled patients had a median age of 54 years (range about 38-75) and a median tumor PD-L1 proportion score of roughly 6%. Across the cohort, whole-exome sequencing showed a median non-synonymous tumor mutation burden of under 1.8 mutations per megabase. Clonotypes were tracked across tumor, expanded TIL product and serial blood samples by T cell receptor beta sequencing of tumor and peripheral blood. Most of the cohort had lung adenocarcinoma, including several EGFR-mutant tumors and two ALK-rearranged tumors, and half of the patients were either current or former smokers.

As regards this clone: Its antigen specificity is not known. There are no base qualities to consult, and no much larger clone falls within one base. The sample has other DNA sequences that encode this CDR3 too.

Study-level results and caveats: The study protocol defined all tumor marker inferences as exploratory. The baseline peripheral repertoire was partially replaced by infused TIL clonotypes, which then decayed over months, and no apparent association between persistence and response was found. The cohort was highly selected, including more treatment-naive, never-smoker and oncogene-addicted patients than is typical, which limits generalizability.

The CDR3 numbers 15 residues from cysteine through phenylalanine. Only the CDR3 DNA stays, 45 bases, in frame from base 1. From the germline V gene, CDR1 is MNHEY and CDR2 is SVGAGI. The trim is 0 bases for V and 1 base for J, with a gap of 7 bases between the germline ends. The immunoSEQ v3 hsTCRB kit was used to amplify TCR beta CDR3 regions from genomic DNA through bias-controlled multiplex PCR. TCR libraries were sequenced on an Illumina NextSeq 500 to 2 million or so read pairs for survey level or roughly 4.5-6.5 million for deep level. The authors processed their data as follows. V, D and J genes were assigned, non-productive sequences were removed, and clonality was reported by immunoSEQ Analyzer software. Repertoires were compared by productive Simpson clonality and by the Morisita overlap index of productive TRB rearrangements between infused TIL and blood. For each clone in blood, the absolute clonotype count was estimated by multiplying the lymphocyte count by the CD3+ fraction and by the clone's productive frequency. This is the immuneACCESS table as TCRdb keeps it, with only in-frame sequences that have V and J called. A part of the clones is gone; compared with another copy, unresolved V genes explain less than half, and the rest is unexplained. V and J calls and clone size follow that table, whereas D and trimming were derived from the DNA. Counted in this sample were approximately 45,000 clones; roughly 85% of them appeared once. The ten largest clones represent more than 12% of the sample.

Read against the paper, the sample's time point label means: pre-treatment sample, taken before nivolumab and TIL therapy. Adults with stage 4 NSCLC were enrolled in a dual-center phase I trial from late 2017 to January 2020. The samples were drawn from an open-label, single-arm phase I trial testing tumor-infiltrating lymphocyte therapy combined with nivolumab in advanced non-small cell lung cancer. Blood mononuclear cells were isolated from EDTA tubes by Ficoll gradient and were snap-frozen as pellets, and DNA was extracted with a Qiagen mini-prep kit. The chain is assembled from TRBV6-5 and TRBJ1-3; 5 matching bases give a weak D call of TRBD1. The sequence derives from a man between 65 and 85 years old with non-small cell lung cancer. The sequences come from blood, collected at baseline. The base sequence is TGTGCCAGCAGTTACTCCCAGGGTTCTGGAAACACCATATATTTT. Its translation is CASSYSQGSGNTIYF.